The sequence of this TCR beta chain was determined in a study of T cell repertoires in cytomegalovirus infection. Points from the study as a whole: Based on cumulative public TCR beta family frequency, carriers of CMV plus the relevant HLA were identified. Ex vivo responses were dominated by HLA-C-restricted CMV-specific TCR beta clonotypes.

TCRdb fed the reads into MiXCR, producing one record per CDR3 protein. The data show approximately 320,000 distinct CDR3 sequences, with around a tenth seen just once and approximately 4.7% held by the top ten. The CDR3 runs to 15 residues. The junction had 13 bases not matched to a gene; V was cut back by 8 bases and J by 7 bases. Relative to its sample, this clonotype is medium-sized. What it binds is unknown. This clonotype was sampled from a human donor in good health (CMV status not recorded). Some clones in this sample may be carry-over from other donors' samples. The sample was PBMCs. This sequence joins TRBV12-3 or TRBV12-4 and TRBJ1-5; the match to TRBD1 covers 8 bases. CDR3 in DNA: TGTGCCAGCGCTGTGACAGGGGTTGGGGCCCAGCCCCAGCATTTT. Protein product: CASAVTGVGAQPQHF.